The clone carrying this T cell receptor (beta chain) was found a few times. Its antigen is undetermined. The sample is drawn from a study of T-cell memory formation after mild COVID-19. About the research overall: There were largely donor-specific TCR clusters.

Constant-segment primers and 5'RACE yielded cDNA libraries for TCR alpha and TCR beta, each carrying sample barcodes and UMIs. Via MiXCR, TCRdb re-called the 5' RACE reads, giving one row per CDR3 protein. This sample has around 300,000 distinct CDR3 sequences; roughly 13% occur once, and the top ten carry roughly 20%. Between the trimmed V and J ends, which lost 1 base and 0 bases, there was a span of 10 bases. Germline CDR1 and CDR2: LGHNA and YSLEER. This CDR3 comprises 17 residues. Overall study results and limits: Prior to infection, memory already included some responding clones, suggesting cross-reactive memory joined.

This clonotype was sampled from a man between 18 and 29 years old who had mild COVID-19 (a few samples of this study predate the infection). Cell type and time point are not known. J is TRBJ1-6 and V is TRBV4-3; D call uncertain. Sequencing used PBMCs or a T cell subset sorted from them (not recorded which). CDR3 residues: CASSQAEGSSYNSPLHF. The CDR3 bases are TGCGCCAGCAGCCAAGCGGAGGGTAGCTCCTATAATTCACCCCTCCACTTT.